This note documents a single T cell receptor beta chain sequence. Its antigen is still unknown. No much larger clone exists at a distance of one base, and base qualities are not known. Sequencer: Illumina HiSeq 2500. Quantitative 5'-RACE with molecular barcodes was used to prepare TCR beta libraries. Regarding the original processing steps: A new computational method, built on a probabilistic model of VDJ rearrangement, was used to identify disease-linked TCR variants. Clones were called with MiXCR by TCRdb after fastp trimmed the public reads at Q25, and only in-frame beta chains were retained. A single entry per CDR3 protein holds the most common genes and DNA from its merged rows. Clone size and V and J calls follow TCRdb, not the original study. Here the sample has under 950,000 distinct CDR3 sequences; around 20% occur a single time. The ten top clones hold about 20% of the sample. The data are from a study of CD8 T cells in ankylosing spondylitis (dated by TCRdb to between 2016 and 2019). In the study overall: The study profiled T cell receptor beta repertoires in healthy donors and ankylosing spondylitis patients to find disease-linked TCR variants. The whole study cohort included over 85 healthy donors and 25 ankylosing spondylitis patients. Peripheral blood was sampled, and synovial fluid was also collected from ankylosing spondylitis patients.

The germline V gene supplies CDR1 MGHRA and CDR2 YSYEKL. V is trimmed back by 3 bases and J by 2 bases, and the junction contains 6 bases that no gene match accounts for. The CDR3 contains 15 residues, cysteine and phenylalanine counted. Left in the record is the CDR3 DNA by itself, 45 bases read in frame from the first base. On the study overall, not on this receptor specifically: A TCR beta motif of fewer than 10 highly homologous amino acid variants appeared characteristic of blood from ankylosing spondylitis patients. Significant enrichment of the disease-linked clones was reported in matched synovial fluid samples from ankylosing spondylitis patients. Some of the motif variants had been reported before in the synovial fluid and blood of reactive arthritis patients, a finding that suggests common disease-initiation mechanisms. A CD8+ phenotype was shown by the disease-linked clones, which were found at relatively low frequencies in peripheral blood.

The receptor chain draws on TRBV4-1 and TRBJ2-7, with 8 bases aligning to TRBD2. Sequences were obtained from blood, either unsorted or a sorted T cell fraction (not recorded which). This clonotype originated in a male donor with ankylosing spondylitis. For the CDR3, the sequence is CASSQSGGAPYEQYF. The sequence in DNA is TGCGCCAGCAGCCAGTCGGGGGGGGCACCCTACGAGCAGTACTTC.